This TCR beta chain is from a study of CD8 T cells in Susac syndrome. The RNA input was about 0.5 to 1 ug, and it was reverse transcribed with random hexamers. The immunoSEQ assay covered 54 Vbeta and 13 Jbeta segments for CDR3. MiXCR, applied by TCRdb to the immunoSEQ multiplex PCR reads, yields one record per CDR3 protein. The sample lists tens of thousands of distinct CDR3 sequences, 94% occurring once. This receptor was identified in a human donor in good health. The specimen was CD8+ T cells from PBMCs.

CDR3 sequence: CASSQEELAGGHGGEQYF. In DNA, the CDR3 is TGCGCCAGCAGCCAAGAGGAACTGGCGGGGGGGCATGGGGGCGAGCAGTACTTC. The chain uses TRBV4-1 and TRBJ2-7; 9 positions match TRBD2. The CDR3 is 18 amino acids. Germline V gene data show CDR1 as MGHRA and CDR2 as YSYEKL. The trim removed 0 bases at V and 6 bases at J, leaving 15 bases unmatched.